This T cell receptor (beta chain) came from a study of blood T cell repertoires in COVID-19. Study-wide context: Sites in the United States, Italy and Spain provided acute and convalescent COVID-19 samples. T cells, B-cell-depleted T cells, or PBMCs provided the cDNA or gDNA that served as material.

V gave up 4 bases and J gave up 5 bases; unmatched junction bases: 6. Looked up from germline, CDR1 is MDHEN and CDR2 is SYDVKM. The length of the CDR3 is 16 residues. The data were produced by immunoSEQ multiplex PCR, yet TCRdb's version contains in-frame clones alone and is incomplete. This sample has roughly 70,000 clones, with 80% to 90% found just once. This TCR was sampled from an elderly woman with active COVID-19. The chain employs TRBV28 and TRBJ1-6; 9 bases line up with TRBD1. The sample taken for sequencing was peripheral blood. The CDR3 sequence is CASSSEGDRDNSPLHF. CDR3 in DNA: TGTGCCAGCAGTTCCGAAGGGGACAGGGATAATTCACCCCTCCACTTT.